This T cell receptor beta chain originates from a study of cytomegalovirus exposure and HLA in healthy donors. General study points: TCR beta chains numbering 150 to 200 were designated cytomegalovirus-associated. Confirmation was obtained in vitro that a few CMV-associated chains are specific for CMV antigens. Cytomegalovirus status was reportedly diagnosed by the classifier with high specificity and sensitivity.

Separate from the approximately 720-subject first cohort, the roughly 110-subject validation cohort was the one that the donors belonged to. Method: immunoSEQ multiplex PCR; TCRdb's copy keeps in-frame clones and lacks some. The sample has 70,000 to 90,000 clones; around four fifths are singletons. To note about this clone: What it binds is unknown.

Germline CDR1 reads SGHKS; CDR2 reads YYEKEE (reference sequence). The CDR3 extends over 12 amino acids. Between the trimmed V and J ends, which lost 4 bases and 8 bases, there was a span of 12 bases. The sequenced sample was PBMCs. The origin of this receptor is a man aged 25 to 45 in good health and CMV-seronegative. The V and J genes are TRBV5-5 and TRBJ1-2; D is unclear. CDR3 region: CASSAPGRGYTF. In DNA form, the CDR3 reads TGTGCCAGCAGCGCCCCCGGGAGGGGCTACACCTTC. Full variable domain (rest looked up from reference TRBV5-5 and TRBJ1-2): DAGVTQSPTHLIKTRGQQVTLRCSPISGHKSVSWYQQVLGQGPQFIFQYYEKEERGRGNFPDRFSARQFPNYSSELNVNALLLGDSALYLCASSAPGRGYTFGSGTRLTVV.